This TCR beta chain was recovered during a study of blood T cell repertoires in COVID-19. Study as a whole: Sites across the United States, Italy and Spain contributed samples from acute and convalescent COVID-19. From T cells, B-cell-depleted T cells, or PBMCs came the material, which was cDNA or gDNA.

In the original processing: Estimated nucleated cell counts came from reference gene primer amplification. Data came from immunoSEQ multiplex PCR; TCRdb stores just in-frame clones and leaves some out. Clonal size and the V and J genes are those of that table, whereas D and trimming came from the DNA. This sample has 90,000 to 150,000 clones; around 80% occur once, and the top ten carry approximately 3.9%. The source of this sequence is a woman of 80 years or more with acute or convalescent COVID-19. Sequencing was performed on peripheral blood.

The CDR3 spells CASSPSGGPTEAFF. The CDR3 region has the DNA TGTGCCAGCTCACCATCCGGGGGGCCCACTGAAGCTTTCTTT. The chain combines TRBV18 with TRBJ1-1, with D perhaps matching TRBD1 (6 bases). In germline, CDR1 is KGHSH, CDR2 LQKENI. This CDR3 comprises 14 residues. V lost 2 bases and J lost 4, with 11 bases in between.